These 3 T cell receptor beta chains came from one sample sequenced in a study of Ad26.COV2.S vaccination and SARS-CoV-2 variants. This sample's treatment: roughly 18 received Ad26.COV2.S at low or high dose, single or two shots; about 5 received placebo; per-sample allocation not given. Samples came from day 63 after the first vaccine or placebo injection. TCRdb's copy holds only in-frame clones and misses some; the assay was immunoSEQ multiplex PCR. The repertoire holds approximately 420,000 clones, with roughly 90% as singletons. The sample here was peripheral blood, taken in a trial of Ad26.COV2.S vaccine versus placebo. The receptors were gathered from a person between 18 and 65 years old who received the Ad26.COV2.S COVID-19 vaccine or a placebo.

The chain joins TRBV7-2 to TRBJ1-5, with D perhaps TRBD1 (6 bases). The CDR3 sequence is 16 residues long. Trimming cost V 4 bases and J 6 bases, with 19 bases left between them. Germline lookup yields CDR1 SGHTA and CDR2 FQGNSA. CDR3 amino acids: CASSSALGGSGQPQHF. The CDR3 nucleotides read TGTGCCAGCAGCTCGGCTCTAGGGGGGTCGGGTCAGCCCCAGCATTTT.

The CDR3 sequence: CASSPGQLGTGELFF. The CDR3 DNA follows: TGTGCCAGCTCACCAGGACAGTTGGGCACCGGGGAGCTGTTTTTT. V and J are TRBV18 and TRBJ2-2; maybe TRBD1 (6 bases). The germline V gene encodes CDR1 KGHSH and CDR2 LQKENI. The CDR3 runs 15 residues. V was shortened by 2 bases and J by 4 bases, with 11 bases between the two germline ends.

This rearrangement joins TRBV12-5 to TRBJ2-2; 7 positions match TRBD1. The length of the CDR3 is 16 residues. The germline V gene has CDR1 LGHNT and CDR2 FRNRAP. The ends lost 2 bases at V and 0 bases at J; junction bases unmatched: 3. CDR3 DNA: TGTGCTAGTGGTTTGATTACAGGGGCGAACACCGGGGAGCTGTTTTTT. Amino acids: CASGLITGANTGELFF.